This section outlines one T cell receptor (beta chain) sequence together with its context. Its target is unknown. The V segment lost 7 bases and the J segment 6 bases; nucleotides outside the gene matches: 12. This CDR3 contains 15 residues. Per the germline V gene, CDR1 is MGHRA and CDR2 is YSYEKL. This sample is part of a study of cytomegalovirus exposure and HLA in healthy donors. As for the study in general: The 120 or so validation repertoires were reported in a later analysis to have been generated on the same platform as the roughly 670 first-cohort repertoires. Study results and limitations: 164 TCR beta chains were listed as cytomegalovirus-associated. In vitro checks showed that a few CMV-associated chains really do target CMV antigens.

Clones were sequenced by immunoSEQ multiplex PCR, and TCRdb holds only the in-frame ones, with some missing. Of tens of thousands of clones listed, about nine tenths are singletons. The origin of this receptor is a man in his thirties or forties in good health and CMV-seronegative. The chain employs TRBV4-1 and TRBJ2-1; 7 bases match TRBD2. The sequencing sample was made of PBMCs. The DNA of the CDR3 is TGCGCCAGCACGAATCTAGCGGAGCACTCCAATGAGCAGTTCTTC. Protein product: CASTNLAEHSNEQFF.